This TCR beta chain was captured in a study of cytomegalovirus exposure and HLA in healthy donors (TCRdb year 2017). With regard to the full study: An earlier analysis of some 550 of the donors reported approximately 270 Gb of sequence data and more than 90 million unique TCR beta sequences from around 200 million T cells. About 330 gigabases of sequencing data and roughly 80 million unique TCR sequences made up an early release that covered 500 to 700 HLA-typed donors. Of the roughly 400 genotyped donors, over 65% fell in the genetic ancestry cluster associated with self-reported Caucasian donors. The study aimed to test whether cataloging public T cell receptors could reveal signatures of past pathogen exposure. The study used immunosequencing to profile the T cell repertoires of hundreds of subjects and linked those repertoires to cytomegalovirus serostatus. In addition to the first cohort of roughly 700 subjects, a separate validation cohort of 100 to 150 different subjects was used. To predict cytomegalovirus infection status, the study brought together high-throughput TCR immunosequencing, statistical association of individual TCRs with disease status, and machine learning. To study patterns of TCR occurrence, a later analysis re-analyzed previously published TCR beta repertoires from around 670 donors and added high-resolution HLA genotyping. The later analysis used no new phenotypic data to find candidate immune exposures, relying instead on TCR beta sequences and their occurrence across donors. An earlier analysis of nearly 600 of the donors applied high-throughput TCR beta sequencing to assess whether each TCR beta V gene segment acted as functional or pseudogenic. Alongside the repertoire data, information on donor age, sex, ethnicity and CMV serostatus was compiled. Genome-wide SNP genotypes for about three fifths of the roughly 670 donors were used in a later genetic analysis, which treated that subset as a discovery cohort. All discovery cohort repertoires had been generated on a single sequencing platform. Class I and class II HLA loci were covered by the typing at four-digit resolution. The number of donors typed differed by locus, with about 629-630 for A, B, C, DRB1 and DQB1, roughly 520 for DQA1, 600 to 610 for DPA1, and 472 for DPB1. Roughly 5 DR-DQ haplotypes were treated as single units for association and clustering because of strong linkage in the cohort. Among 398 genotyped donors of the cohort, an average of about 240,000 unique TCR beta nucleotide sequences were sequenced per donor, around 20% of them non-productive.

The cohort was made up of roughly 670 healthy bone marrow donors. Cohort members were all nominally healthy when sampled, although unrecorded immune exposures were likely present. The donor was CMV seronegative and belonged to the group of 350 to 400 seronegative cohort members. A peripheral blood sample was provided by each donor, and peripheral blood mononuclear cells were used for TCR beta sequencing. Genomic DNA was extracted from the blood cell samples with the Qiagen DNeasy Blood Extraction Kit. Overall study outcomes, separate from this receptor: Linkage disequilibrium might explain the correlated functional status among segregating V segments, but an unknown experimental factor could not be ruled out. A cluster of highly shared sequence variants was judged likely to be a technical artifact of the sequencing pipeline. Most TCR sequences were seen in very few donors, while some public TCRs were found in many individuals. Some IMGT-functional V segments, including TRBV6-2 and TRBV6-3, could not be distinguished by the 87-base-pair reads and were therefore excluded. CMV serostatus was the only immune exposure information available for the cohort. A later analysis found that HLA-associated TCR beta chains were more clonally expanded and had lower generation probabilities than equally common non-associated chains. Broadly in line with IMGT annotations, most TCR beta V segments showed up in productive rearrangements about 87% or about 30% of the time in an earlier analysis of around 550 of the donors. The classifier was reported to diagnose cytomegalovirus status with high specificity and sensitivity in both the original cohort and the validation cohort. Approximately 18 rarely observed V segments, including chromosome 9 orphons, were excluded from the earlier analysis of several hundred of the donors because counts were too low. A later analysis reported that several top co-occurrence clusters appeared linked to parvovirus B19, influenza, CMV and Epstein-Barr virus. Specific HLA alleles were associated with 15,000 to 20,000 TCR beta sequences at a false discovery rate of 0.05 in a later analysis. In the study, some 160 TCR beta chains were listed as associated with cytomegalovirus. A later analysis found that TCR association rates varied across HLA loci, with DRB1 alleles showing the most associated TCRs and HLA-C alleles the fewest. A few of the identified cytomegalovirus-associated TCR beta chains were confirmed in vitro to be specific for cytomegalovirus antigens. Compared with the roughly 700-donor mean, donors in an Asian-associated ancestry cluster had fewer N-insertions in productive TCRs, according to a later genetic analysis. Because HLA typing was missing for some donors at each locus, association tests included only the typed subset. When HLA alleles, especially DR and DQ, strongly co-occurred, TCR associations were difficult to assign to individual alleles. According to the authors, the approach could potentially be generalized to other disease states and immunological phenotypes. A further reported finding was that TCR beta sequences accurately predicted the HLA-A and HLA-B alleles for most subjects in the first cohort. V-gene and J-gene trimming of TCR beta chains was associated with a missense DCLRE1C variant in a later genetic analysis, and the association was replicated in an independent cohort. Sequencing depth was assumed to be roughly uniform across donors in the presence/absence analyses, though that assumption may not hold. According to a later analysis, most CMV-associated TCR beta chains appeared to be HLA-restricted, and the HLA associations seemed to be driven largely by CMV exposure. The cohort was sequenced for TCR beta chains only, and without alpha or paired-chain data the features that could be detected were limited.

Note on this clone: Its antigen is currently not known. Base qualities were left out, and no much larger clone turns up one base away.

Library generation was performed with the immunoSEQ multiplex PCR assay. A mixture of 60 forward primers for TCR Vbeta segments and 13 reverse primers for TCR Jbeta segments was used in the multiplex PCR. Amplification of the CDR3 region of rearranged TCR beta genes was performed with a multiplex PCR assay on genomic DNA. The amplified TCR beta libraries were sequenced on the Illumina HiSeq System as 87-base-pair reads. Regarding the original processing steps: A later analysis tallied 75 million to 95 million unique TCR beta chains across the 666 repertoires, and approximately 9.9 million of those chains were shared by two or more donors. A nearest-neighbor algorithm error-corrected the raw reads and collapsed the reads into unique sequences, merging closely related sequences to remove PCR and sequencing errors. Alignment of CDR3 sequences to IMGT reference sequences was used to assign V, D and J gene segments. Each retained sequence needed at least a six-nucleotide match to both a V gene segment and a J gene segment. Rearrangements were called productive when the CDR3 lacked stop codons and stayed in frame with V and J; all others were non-productive. Following IMGT convention, CDR3 was defined as the stretch from the second conserved V-encoded cysteine up to the conserved J-encoded phenylalanine. In an earlier analysis of around 640 of the donors, sequences lacking an unambiguous match to a single V gene segment were excluded. In an earlier analysis of 587 of the donors, a V segment was called functional when productive rearrangements were above 56.7%, and segregating when the standard deviation between donors exceeded 5%. A statistical classification framework was built for diagnosing cytomegalovirus status from the catalog of TCR beta chain sequences. In a later analysis, TCR nucleotide sequences were compared against IMGT/GENE-DB human TR gene sequences so that V and J genes could be assigned. A later analysis assigned CDR3 sequences and most-parsimonious VDJ recombination scenarios with the TCRdist pipeline. In a later analysis, each TCR beta chain was defined by its CDR3 amino acid sequence together with its V-gene family, and reads without a unique V-gene family were excluded. In a later analysis, 550 to 650 highly shared, low-generation-probability nucleotide sequences were removed to address suspected cross-contamination and a sequencing artifact. In a later analysis, a clonal expansion index for each public chain was calculated from normalized within-repertoire ranks of inferred template counts. In a later analysis, generation probabilities were computed with a VDJ recombination model fitted to out-of-frame rearrangements, and the resulting probabilities were checked against IGoR. In a later analysis, hypergeometric tests were used to score TCR-TCR, TCR-HLA and TCR-CMV co-occurrence, with a repertoire-size bias correction applied to TCR pairs. False discovery rates were estimated in a later analysis by permuting HLA or CMV assignments 20 times. In a later analysis, co-occurring TCRs were grouped using DBSCAN, and TCRdist sequence similarity was added for clustering within HLA-allele-positive subsets. Repertoires with fewer than 30,000 or more than 120,000 public chains were left out of co-occurrence clustering, as were a few repertoires with anomalous nucleotide sharing. Here the immuneACCESS table is served through TCRdb, limited to in-frame sequences with V and J called. Missing clones are a known gap in these copies; in checked studies unresolved V genes cover under half, and the rest lacks a known reason. That table furnishes V, J and clone size, whereas the DNA furnished D and trimming. In all, the sample holds around 150,000 clones, and over 70% of those were seen once. Less than 3% of the sample goes to the ten largest clones.

The CDR3 runs 16 residues from the cysteine to the phenylalanine. Just the 48-base CDR3 DNA is kept, in frame starting at base 1. From a lookup of the germline V gene (reference sequence), CDR1 and CDR2 are LNHNV and YYDKDF. V is pared back by 1 base and J by 0 bases, with 10 bases lying between the germline termini. The chain is encoded by TRBV15 joined to TRBJ2-1; no D gene is confidently identified. The TCR was taken from a male donor in good health and CMV-seronegative. Sequencing used PBMCs. The nucleotides are TGTGCCACCAGCAGAGCCCTTTCCAGCTCCTACAATGAGCAGTTCTTC. This codes for CATSRALSSSYNEQFF.